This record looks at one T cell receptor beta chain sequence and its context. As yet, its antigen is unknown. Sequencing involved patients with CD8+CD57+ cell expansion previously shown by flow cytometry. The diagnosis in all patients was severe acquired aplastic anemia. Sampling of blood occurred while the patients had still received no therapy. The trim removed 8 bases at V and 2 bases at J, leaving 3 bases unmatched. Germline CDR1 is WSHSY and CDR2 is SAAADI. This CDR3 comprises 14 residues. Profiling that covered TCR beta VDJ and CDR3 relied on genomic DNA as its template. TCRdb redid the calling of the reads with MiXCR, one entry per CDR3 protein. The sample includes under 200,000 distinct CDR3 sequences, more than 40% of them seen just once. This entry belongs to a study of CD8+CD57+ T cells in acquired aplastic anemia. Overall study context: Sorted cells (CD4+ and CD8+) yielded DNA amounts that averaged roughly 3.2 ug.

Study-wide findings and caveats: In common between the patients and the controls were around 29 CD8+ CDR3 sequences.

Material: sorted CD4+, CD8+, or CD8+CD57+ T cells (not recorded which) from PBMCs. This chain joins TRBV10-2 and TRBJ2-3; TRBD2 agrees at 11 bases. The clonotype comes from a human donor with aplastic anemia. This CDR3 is CASGGLAVTDTQYF. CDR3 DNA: TGCGCCAGCGGGGGACTAGCGGTCACAGATACGCAGTATTTT.